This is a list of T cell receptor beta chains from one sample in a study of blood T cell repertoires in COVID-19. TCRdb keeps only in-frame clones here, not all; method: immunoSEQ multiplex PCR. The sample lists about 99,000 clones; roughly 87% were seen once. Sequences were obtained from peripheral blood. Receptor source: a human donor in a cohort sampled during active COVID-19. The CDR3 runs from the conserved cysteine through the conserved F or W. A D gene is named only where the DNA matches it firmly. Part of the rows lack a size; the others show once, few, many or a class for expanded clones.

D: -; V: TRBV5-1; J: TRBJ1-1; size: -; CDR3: CASSLRGNTEAFF; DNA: TGCGCCAGCAGCTTGAGGGGAAACACTGAAGCTTTCTTT
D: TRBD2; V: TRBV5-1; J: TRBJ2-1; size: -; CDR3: CASSLGTSGSKEQFF; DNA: TGCGCCAGCAGCTTGGGGACTAGCGGGAGTAAGGAGCAGTTCTTC
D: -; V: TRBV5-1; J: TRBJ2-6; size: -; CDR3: CASSFGTGSGANVLTF; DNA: TGCGCCAGCAGCTTCGGTACAGGCTCTGGGGCCAACGTCCTGACTTTC
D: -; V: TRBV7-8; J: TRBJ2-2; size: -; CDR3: CANPPATTGELFF; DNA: TGTGCCAACCCGCCAGCGACGACCGGGGAGCTGTTTTTT
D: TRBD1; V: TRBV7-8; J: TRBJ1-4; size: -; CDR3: CASRPGSWTGANEKLFF; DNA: TGTGCCAGCAGACCCGGGAGTTGGACAGGGGCGAATGAAAAACTGTTTTTT
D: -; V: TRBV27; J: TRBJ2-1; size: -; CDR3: CASSWGGASYNEQFF; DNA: TGTGCCAGCAGCTGGGGGGGGGCCTCCTACAATGAGCAGTTCTTC
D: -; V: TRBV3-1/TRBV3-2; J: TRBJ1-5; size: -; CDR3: CASSQDLSGGPQHF; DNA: TGTGCCAGCAGCCAAGATCTTTCCGGTGGGCCCCAGCATTTT
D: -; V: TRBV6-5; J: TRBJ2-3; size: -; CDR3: CASAFSGPQYF; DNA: TGTGCCAGCGCCTTTTCTGGGCCGCAGTATTTT
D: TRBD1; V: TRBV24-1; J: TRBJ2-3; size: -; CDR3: CATSDRTGLDTQYF; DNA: TGTGCCACCAGTGACCGGACAGGGCTAGATACGCAGTATTTT
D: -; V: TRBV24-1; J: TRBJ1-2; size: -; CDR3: CATSDPGYGYTF; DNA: TGTGCCACCAGTGACCCCGGCTATGGCTACACCTTC
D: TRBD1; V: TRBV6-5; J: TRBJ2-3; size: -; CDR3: CASKIGTGDTDTQYF; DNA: TGTGCCAGCAAAATTGGGACAGGGGACACAGATACGCAGTATTTT
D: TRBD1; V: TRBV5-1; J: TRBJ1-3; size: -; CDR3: CASSVTGAGNTIYF; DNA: TGCGCCAGCAGCGTAACAGGGGCTGGAAACACCATATATTTT
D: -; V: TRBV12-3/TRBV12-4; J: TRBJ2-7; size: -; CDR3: CASSRHQSYEQYF; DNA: TGTGCCAGCAGTAGACATCAGAGCTACGAGCAGTACTTC
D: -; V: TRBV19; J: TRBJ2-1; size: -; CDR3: CATQEGGREDTYNEQFF; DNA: TGTGCCACTCAAGAGGGGGGCCGGGAGGACACCTACAATGAGCAGTTCTTC
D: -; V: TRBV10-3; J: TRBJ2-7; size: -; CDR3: CAISRELSYEQYF; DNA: TGTGCCATCAGTCGGGAACTCTCCTACGAGCAGTACTTC
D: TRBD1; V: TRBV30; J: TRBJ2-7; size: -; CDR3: CACVLTGSREQYF; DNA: TGTGCCTGTGTGTTGACAGGGTCGAGGGAGCAGTACTTC
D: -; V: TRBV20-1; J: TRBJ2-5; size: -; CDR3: CSADYVETQYF; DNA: TGCAGTGCTGACTACGTAGAGACCCAGTACTTC
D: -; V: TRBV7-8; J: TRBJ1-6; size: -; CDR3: CASSLAQGVGNSPLHF; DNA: TGTGCCAGCAGCTTAGCGCAAGGGGTAGGGAATTCACCCCTCCACTTT
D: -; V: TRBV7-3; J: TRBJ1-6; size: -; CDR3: CASSLVASGNSPLHF; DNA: TGTGCCAGCAGCTTAGTTGCGTCTGGTAATTCACCCCTCCACTTT
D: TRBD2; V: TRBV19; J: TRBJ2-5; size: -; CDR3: CASSRRAGTSGRGETQYF; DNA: TGTGCCAGTAGTAGGAGGGCCGGGACTAGCGGGAGAGGAGAGACCCAGTACTTC
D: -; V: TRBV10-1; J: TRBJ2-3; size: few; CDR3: CASSPGDRTPVTDTQYF; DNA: TGCGCCAGCAGTCCCGGAGACAGAACTCCAGTCACAGATACGCAGTATTTT
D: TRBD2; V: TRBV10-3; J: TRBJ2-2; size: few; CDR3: CAISDNGRGGVGELFF; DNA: TGTGCCATCAGTGATAATGGGCGGGGGGGTGTCGGCGAGCTGTTTTTT
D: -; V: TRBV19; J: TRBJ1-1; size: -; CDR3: CASSIVPPGFTEAFF; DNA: TGTGCCAGTAGTATAGTTCCTCCCGGTTTCACTGAAGCTTTCTTT
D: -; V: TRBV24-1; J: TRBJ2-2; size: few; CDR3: CATSDLDRNGTGELFF; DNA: TGTGCCACCAGTGATCTCGACAGGAACGGCACCGGGGAGCTGTTTTTT
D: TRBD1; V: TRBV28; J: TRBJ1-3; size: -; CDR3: CASRTTGVGNTIYF; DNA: TGTGCCAGCAGAACTACAGGGGTCGGAAACACCATATATTTT
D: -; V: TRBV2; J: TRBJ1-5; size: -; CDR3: CASSERAFGNQPQHF; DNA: TGTGCCAGCAGCGAGAGGGCTTTCGGCAATCAGCCCCAGCATTTT
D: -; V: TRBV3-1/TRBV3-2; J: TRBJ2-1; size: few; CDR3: CASSPTVYNEQFF; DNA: TGTGCCAGCAGCCCCACAGTGTACAATGAGCAGTTCTTC
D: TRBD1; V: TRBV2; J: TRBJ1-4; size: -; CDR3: CASSRTGGYTNEKLFF; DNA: TGTGCCAGCAGTAGGACAGGGGGCTATACTAATGAAAAACTGTTTTTT
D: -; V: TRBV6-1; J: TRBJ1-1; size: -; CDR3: CASSETGRFGEAFF; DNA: TGTGCCAGCAGTGAAACAGGAAGGTTTGGAGAAGCTTTCTTT
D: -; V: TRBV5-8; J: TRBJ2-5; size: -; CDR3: CASTTGLTGTQYF; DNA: TGTGCCAGCACTACCGGACTAACGGGGACCCAGTACTTC
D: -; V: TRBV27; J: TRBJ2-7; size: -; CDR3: CASSRSPPGSWEQYF; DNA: TGTGCCAGCAGCCGCAGCCCCCCGGGGAGTTGGGAGCAGTACTTC
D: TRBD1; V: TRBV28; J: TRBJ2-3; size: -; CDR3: CASSYRGLGADTQYF; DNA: TGTGCCAGCAGTTACAGGGGGCTAGGTGCAGATACGCAGTATTTT
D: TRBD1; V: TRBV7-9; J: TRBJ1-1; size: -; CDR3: CASSLTGTANTEAFF; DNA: TGTGCCAGCAGCTTGACTGGGACAGCGAACACTGAAGCTTTCTTT
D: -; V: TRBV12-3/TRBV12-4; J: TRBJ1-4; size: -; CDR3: CASSLSSGHDVIF; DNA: TGTGCCAGCAGTTTATCTTCTGGACATGATGTGATTTTT
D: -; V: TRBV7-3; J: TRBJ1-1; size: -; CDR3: CASSLIRQGNTEAFF; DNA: TGTGCCAGCAGCTTAATCCGGCAGGGAAACACTGAAGCTTTCTTT
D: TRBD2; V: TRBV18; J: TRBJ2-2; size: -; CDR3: CASSPVGTSGANTGELFF; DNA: TGTGCCAGCTCACCAGTGGGGACTAGCGGGGCGAACACCGGGGAGCTGTTTTTT
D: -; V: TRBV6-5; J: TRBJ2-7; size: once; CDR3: CASRKTGFYEQYF; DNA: TGTGCCAGCAGAAAGACAGGATTCTACGAGCAGTACTTC
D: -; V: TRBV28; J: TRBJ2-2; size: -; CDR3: CASTITPGSGKQGGLNTGELFF; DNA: TGTGCCAGCACCATAACCCCCGGTAGCGGGAAGCAAGGGGGCCTAAACACCGGGGAGCTGTTTTTT
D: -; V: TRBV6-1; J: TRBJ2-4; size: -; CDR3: CASSEQGYGPKNIQYF; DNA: TGTGCCAGCAGTGAGCAGGGGTATGGGCCCAAAAACATTCAGTACTTC
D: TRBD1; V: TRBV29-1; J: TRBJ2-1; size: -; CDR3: CSVPAGTGGYNEQFF; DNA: TGCAGCGTTCCTGCCGGGACAGGGGGGTACAATGAGCAGTTCTTC
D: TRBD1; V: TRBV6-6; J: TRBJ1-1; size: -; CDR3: CASQAGTVNTEAFF; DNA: TGTGCCAGCCAGGCCGGGACAGTCAACACTGAAGCTTTCTTT
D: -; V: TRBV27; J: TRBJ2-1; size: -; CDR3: CASSLSASVMYNEQFF; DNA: TGTGCCAGCAGTTTATCGGCTAGCGTTATGTACAATGAGCAGTTCTTC
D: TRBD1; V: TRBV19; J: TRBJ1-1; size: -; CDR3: CASSIAGTGLNTEAFF; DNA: TGTGCCAGTAGTATCGCCGGGACAGGGTTGAACACTGAAGCTTTCTTT
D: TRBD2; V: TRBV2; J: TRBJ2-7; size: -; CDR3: CARRGGGAAYEQYF; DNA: TGTGCCCGCCGGGGCGGGGGGGCAGCCTACGAGCAGTACTTC
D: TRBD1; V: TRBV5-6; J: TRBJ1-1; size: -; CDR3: CASGTGGAGITEAFF; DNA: TGTGCCAGCGGGACAGGGGGCGCGGGTATTACTGAAGCTTTCTTT
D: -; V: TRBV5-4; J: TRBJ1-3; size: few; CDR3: CASSLGGSGNTIYF; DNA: TGTGCCAGCAGCTTGGGAGGCTCTGGAAACACCATATATTTT
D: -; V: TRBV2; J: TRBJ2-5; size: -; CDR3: CASIFEGGAAQYF; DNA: TGTGCCAGCATCTTTGAAGGGGGGGCGGCCCAGTACTTC
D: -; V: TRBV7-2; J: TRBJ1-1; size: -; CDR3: CASSPYGMNTEAFF; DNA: TGTGCCAGCAGCCCCTACGGGATGAACACTGAAGCTTTCTTT